The 30 T cell receptor beta chains below come from one sample, sequenced in a study of T cells in Graves' hyperthyroidism and ophthalmopathy. RNA transcripts served as the template for amplifying TCR beta CDR3 regions. The HTBI primer set was used in a first-round RT-PCR of the TCR CDR3. TCRdb re-analysed the multiplex PCR reads in MiXCR, keeping a single row per CDR3 protein. The repertoire has about 350,000 distinct CDR3 sequences, approximately 15% of them found once; the top ten carry roughly 24%. Sample: blood. These receptors all come from a woman aged 25 to 39 with Graves' hyperthyroidism.

V and J are TRBV12-5 and TRBJ1-1; D unresolved. Germline assignment: CDR1 LGHNT and CDR2 FRNRAP. V was pared by 5 bases and J by 3 bases, with 10 bases between. There are 13 residues in the CDR3. The CDR3 nucleotides read TGTGCTAGTGGTCTTAACCTTCACACTGAAGCTTTCTTT. Translated: CASGLNLHTEAFF.

In the case of this clonotype: The junction departs from germline at one end; a sequencing error may be responsible. The rearrangement links TRBV6-5 to TRBJ2-2; TRBD2 might be the D (6 bases). The CDR3 covers 15 residues. CDR1 and CDR2 from the germline V gene are MNHEY and SVGAGI. The CDR3 protein is CANSYLRESDGELFF. The CDR3 DNA sequence: TGTGCCAACAGTTACCTTCGGGAGAGCGACGGGGAGCTGTTTTTT.

About this clonotype itself: Possible read error: a much larger clone is one base away. The chain's CDR3 is CASSGGESPTYEQYF. The CDR3 DNA is TGTGCCAGCAGTGGTGGGGAAAGCCCAACCTACGAGCAGTACTTC. The chain joins TRBV2 to TRBJ2-7; D remains ambiguous. Per the germline V gene, CDR1 is SNHLY and CDR2 is FYNNEI. The CDR3 totals 15 residues. Trimming took off 4 bases at V and 2 bases at J, with 15 bases between the two ends.

This chain connects TRBV7-2 to TRBJ1-3, with TRBD1 as a possible D gene (5 bases). V lost 5 bases and J 7 bases, leaving 18 bases between the germline ends. From germline, CDR1 is SGHTA and CDR2 FQGNSA. This CDR3 has 15 amino acids. The CDR3 nucleotides read TGTGCCAGCAGCGCACCCCGGGGGGGTCGGAACACCATATATTTT. Translated, it gives CASSAPRGGRNTIYF.

This clonotype was seen more than once but under ten times. The chain uses TRBV3-1 and TRBJ2-2; D gene uncertain. V lost 1 base and J lost 10, with 13 bases in between. The CDR3 loop spans 14 amino acids. CDR1 is LGHDT, CDR2 YNNKEL, per germline (reference sequence). CDR3 coding DNA: TGTGCCAGCAGCCAAGGGGATATACGCGAGGAGCTGTTTTTT. It codes for CASSQGDIREELFF.

This clonotype has at least ten counts. The CDR3 spells CASSGRPLNEQYF. CDR3 DNA sequence: TGTGCCAGCAGTGGCCGCCCTCTCAACGAGCAGTACTTC. This sequence joins TRBV6-2 or TRBV6-3 and TRBJ2-7; unclear D gene. This CDR3 is built from 13 residues. Germline CDR1 and CDR2: MNHEY and SVGEGT. Trimming took 5 bases from V and 5 from J, leaving 13 bases between them.

In this sample, this clonotype turned up many times. This chain's CDR3 is CASSPQVGTGGLHEQFF. The CDR3 nucleotides are TGTGCCAGCAGCCCACAGGTTGGAACGGGAGGATTACATGAGCAGTTCTTC. The rearrangement links TRBV7-6 to TRBJ2-1, with 7 bases that match TRBD2. The CDR3 is made up of 17 amino acids. V dropped 5 bases and J dropped 8; count of bases not matched to a gene: 18. Germline assignment: CDR1 SGHVS and CDR2 FNYEAQ.

The chain employs TRBV7-9 and TRBJ2-6; 9 bases match TRBD1. The CDR3 has 18 residues. With 1 base clipped from V and 4 bases from J, the junction kept 8 bases outside the gene matches. The V gene's germline CDR1 is SEHNR and CDR2 FQNEAQ (reference sequence). In DNA form, the CDR3 reads TGTGCCAGCAGCTTAGTCCCGGGACAGGGTCCCGGGGCCAACGTCCTGACTTTC. It translates to CASSLVPGQGPGANVLTF.

There are a few counts of this clonotype. The chain combines TRBV7-2 with TRBJ1-1; tentatively, D is TRBD1 (5 bases). Looked up from germline, CDR1 is SGHTA and CDR2 is FQGNSA. V was pared by 2 bases and J by 2 bases, with 9 bases between. This CDR3 has 14 amino acids. In DNA form, the CDR3 reads TGTGCCAGCAGCTTAAGCAGGGCAAACACTGAAGCTTTCTTT. Protein product: CASSLSRANTEAFF.

This clonotype was observed many times. V gene TRBV7-9 combines with J gene TRBJ2-5; D gene uncertain. V was cut by 3 bases and J by 1 base, with 9 bases left in between. Germline values: CDR1 SEHNR, CDR2 FQNEAQ (reference sequence). The CDR3 spans 14 residues. The CDR3 region has the DNA TGTGCCAGCAGCTTCGAGGTCCTCCAAGAGACCCAGTACTTC. Its protein is CASSFEVLQETQYF.

At least ten counts were recorded for this clonotype. V usage is TRBV7-2 and J usage is TRBJ2-2; 8 bases match TRBD2. Germline assignment: CDR1 SGHTA and CDR2 FQGNSA. The CDR3 is 15 amino acids. After removal of 4 bases from V and 9 bases from J, the junction contained 10 bases not matched to a gene. The chain's CDR3 is CASSSGLAGGRELFF. CDR3 DNA sequence: TGTGCCAGCAGCTCAGGACTAGCTGGGGGTCGGGAGCTGTTTTTT.

This clonotype appeared many times. V usage is TRBV28 and J usage is TRBJ2-1; D is unclear. The V and J ends lost 6 bases and 8 bases respectively, with 11 bases between them. This CDR3 has 12 amino acids. CDR1 is MDHEN and CDR2 is SYDVKM in the germline V gene. The DNA of the CDR3 is TGTGCCAGCAGCCTACTACCTCATGAGCAGTTCTTC. This encodes CASSLLPHEQFF.

This clonotype has ten or more counts. The V and J genes are TRBV12-3 or TRBV12-4 and TRBJ2-7, with 8 bases fitting TRBD2. This CDR3 is built from 14 residues. The trim removed 4 bases at V and 3 bases at J, leaving 5 bases unmatched. CDR3 nucleotide sequence: TGTGCCAGCAGTTATAGCGGGATTGGCTACGAGCAGTACTTC. Amino acids: CASSYSGIGYEQYF.

In its sample, this clonotype was seen a few times. The chain joins TRBV19 to TRBJ1-5, with D unclear. The CDR3 is 15 amino acids. CDR1 is LNHDA, CDR2 SQIVND, per germline (reference sequence). V dropped 9 bases and J dropped 5 bases, with 20 bases sitting between them. The CDR3 loop reads CASSGSSEGYQPQHF. CDR3 DNA: TGTGCCAGCAGCGGCAGTAGCGAGGGTTATCAGCCCCAGCATTTT.

This clonotype occurred a few times. The chain joins TRBV6-1 to TRBJ1-6, with 7 bases identical to TRBD1. Germline loops: CDR1 MNHNS, CDR2 SASEGT. The CDR3 is 15 residues long. Losses at the gene ends were 4 bases for V and 6 bases for J; bases not matched to a gene: 6. The CDR3 sequence is CASSGGRGFNSPLHF. As DNA, the CDR3 is TGTGCCAGCAGTGGCGGCAGGGGGTTTAATTCACCCCTCCACTTT.

This clonotype was detected a few times. This rearrangement joins TRBV7-9 to TRBJ2-2, with 7 bases identical to TRBD2. V lost 7 bases and J lost 5; bases outside the gene matches: 13. There are 16 residues in the CDR3. Germline V CDR1 and CDR2: SEHNR, FQNEAQ (reference sequence). As DNA, the CDR3 is TGTGCCAGCAACCAGCCGCTAGCGGACCCAACCGGGGAGCTGTTTTTT. Encoded protein: CASNQPLADPTGELFF.

Ten or more counts support this clonotype. The chain uses TRBV27 and TRBJ2-7, with 10 bases that match TRBD2. The CDR3 consists of 15 residues. Germline V gene lookup returns CDR1 MNHEY and CDR2 SMNVEV (reference sequence). V shed 2 bases, J shed 3 bases, and the junction held 4 bases outside the gene matches. CDR3: CASSLAAGGNYEQYF. The CDR3 nucleotides are TGTGCCAGCAGTTTAGCAGCGGGAGGGAACTACGAGCAGTACTTC.

This clonotype was counted ten times or more. The chain has TRBV6-2 or TRBV6-3 and TRBJ2-7, with D possibly being TRBD1 (5 bases). Germline V gene lookup returns CDR1 MNHEY and CDR2 SVGEGT. V lost 11 bases and J lost 7, with 18 bases in between. There are 12 residues in the CDR3. CDR3 region: CASARQSLEQYF. The CDR3 bases are TGTGCCTCCGCTCGACAGAGCCTTGAGCAGTACTTC.

This clonotype has more than one count but fewer than ten. The chain combines TRBV9 with TRBJ1-6, with a tentative D call TRBD1 (6 bases). The CDR3 runs 15 residues. Trimming left V 4 bases short and J 5 bases short, with 13 bases between. Germline V gives CDR1 SGDLS, CDR2 YYNGEE. The CDR3 here is CASSPRDTDNSPLHF. The CDR3 region has the DNA TGTGCCAGCAGCCCCCGGGACACTGATAATTCACCCCTCCACTTT.

The chain links TRBV4-1 to TRBJ2-1, with 10 nucleotides matching TRBD2. The germline V gene has CDR1 MGHRA and CDR2 YSYEKL. J lost 4 bases, V lost 1 base, and 7 bases had no gene match. The CDR3 length is 17 residues. The CDR3 spells CASSQVDLGLAYNEQFF. Written as DNA, the CDR3 is TGCGCCAGCAGCCAAGTCGACTTGGGACTAGCGTACAATGAGCAGTTCTTC.

In this sample, this clonotype turned up many times. CDR3 sequence reads: CATSDLTRIEADRGDTQYF. In DNA, the CDR3 is TGTGCCACCAGTGATTTGACCCGAATTGAGGCGGACCGAGGGGATACGCAGTATTTT. The chain uses TRBV24-1 and TRBJ2-3, with a tentative D call TRBD2 (5 bases). The CDR3 sequence is 19 residues long. The V gene's germline CDR1 is KGHDR and CDR2 SFDVKD. Trimming took 0 bases from V and 6 from J, leaving 24 bases between them.

This clonotype was counted between two and nine times. The rearrangement joins TRBV7-6 to TRBJ2-2, with 9 nucleotides matching TRBD2. Trimming at V came to 4 bases and at J to 4 bases, leaving 7 bases not matched to a gene. CDR3 length: 16 residues. Germline CDR1 is SGHVS and CDR2 is FNYEAQ. CDR3 in amino acids: CASSSRASGTTGELFF. Here the CDR3 DNA reads TGTGCCAGCAGCTCCCGGGCTAGCGGGACCACCGGGGAGCTGTTTTTT.

The gene calls are TRBV3-1 and TRBJ2-7; D is uncertain. Germline-derived CDR1 and CDR2 are LGHDT and YNNKEL (reference sequence). This CDR3 has 12 residues. V dropped 1 base and J dropped 9 bases, with 10 bases sitting between them. CDR3 sequence (DNA): TGTGCCAGCAGCCAAGGGGGATTCGGGCAGTACTTC. This gives the protein CASSQGGFGQYF.

The gene calls are TRBV15 and TRBJ1-1; D is undetermined. Deletions cut 6 bases from V and 0 bases from J, with 14 bases between. Germline-derived CDR1 and CDR2 are LNHNV and YYDKDF (reference sequence). The CDR3 loop spans 15 amino acids. CDR3 sequence (DNA): TGTGCCACCAGGACCAAAGACAACATGAACACTGAAGCTTTCTTT. It is translated as CATRTKDNMNTEAFF.

This clonotype was recorded at least ten times. The chain is built from TRBV7-2 and TRBJ2-3; D possibly corresponds to TRBD1 (5 bases). This CDR3 comprises 17 residues. The germline V gene encodes CDR1 SGHTA and CDR2 FQGNSA. V shed 2 bases and J shed 5 bases, with 20 bases lying between them. The CDR3 reads CASSLRGTPMTGDTQYF. CDR3 coding DNA: TGTGCCAGCAGCTTAAGGGGTACACCTATGACTGGAGATACGCAGTATTTT.

This clonotype was found a few times. V is TRBV30 and J is TRBJ2-1, with TRBD2 matching over 7 bases. CDR3 size: 18 residues. Trimming took 0 bases from V and 3 from J; bases not matched to a gene: 14. In germline, CDR1 is GTSNPN, CDR2 SVGIG (reference sequence). The CDR3 reads CAWSVPAGVPVSYNEQFF. Here the CDR3 DNA reads TGTGCCTGGAGTGTACCTGCGGGAGTCCCGGTAAGCTACAATGAGCAGTTCTTC.

About this clonotype itself: With a far larger clone one base away, a read error is the likely cause. This chain links TRBV11-2 with TRBJ1-1; D is ambiguous. The germline gives CDR1 SGHAT, CDR2 FQNNGV. The CDR3 loop spans 11 amino acids. V lost 6 bases, J lost 1 base, and 3 bases lay in between. CDR3 sequence (DNA): TGTGCCAGCAGTGCGAACACTGAAGCTTTCTTT. It translates to CASSANTEAFF. Supplemented by reference TRBV11-2 and TRBJ1-1, the full variable domain reads EAGVAQSPRYKIIEKRQSVAFWCNPISGHATLYWYQQILGQGPKLLIQFQNNGVVDDSQLPKDRFSAERLKGVDSTLKIQPAKLEDSAVYLCASSANTEAFFGQGTRLTVV.

This chain links TRBV15 with TRBJ2-2; TRBD1 aligns across 10 bases. Unmatched junction bases numbered 4, after V lost 3 bases and J lost 6 bases. The germline V gene encodes CDR1 LNHNV and CDR2 YYDKDF (reference sequence). The CDR3 is 15 amino acids. This CDR3 reads CATSSSGTGAGELFF. CDR3 sequence (DNA): TGTGCCACCAGCAGCTCCGGGACAGGGGCCGGGGAGCTGTTTTTT.

This clonotype was seen once. This chain connects TRBV20-1 to TRBJ1-4; 9 nucleotides match TRBD1. The V gene end was trimmed by 4 bases and the J gene end by 1 base; junction bases not matched to a gene: 4. The CDR3 has 15 residues. Germline CDR1 reads DFQATT; CDR2 reads SNEGSKA (reference sequence). The CDR3 spells CSATRGQGTNEKLFF. CDR3 DNA: TGCAGTGCTACCCGGGGACAGGGAACTAATGAAAAACTGTTTTTT.

This clonotype has at least ten counts. The rearrangement uses TRBV6-1 and TRBJ2-5, with 8 nucleotides matching TRBD1. The CDR3 has 18 residues. Germline CDR1 reads MNHNS; CDR2 reads SASEGT. J lost 4 bases, V lost 5 bases, and 18 bases had no gene match. CDR3 nucleotide sequence: TGTGCCAGCAGTTCCGGGGCGCGACAGGGGAGTTTAGTAGAGACCCAGTACTTC. This sequence encodes CASSSGARQGSLVETQYF.